This T cell receptor beta chain was observed in a study of cytomegalovirus exposure and HLA in healthy donors. General study findings and limits: Association of 16,951 TCR beta sequences with HLA alleles was found at 0.05 false discovery rate in a later analysis.

Looked up from germline, CDR1 is MDHEN and CDR2 is SYDVKM. The CDR3 sequence is 13 residues long. Unmatched junction bases numbered 5, after V lost 7 bases and J lost 4 bases. This clone has a handful of counts. No antigen is known for it. In the PCR, 60 Vbeta and 13 Jbeta primers were used. Source study methods: In a later analysis, 79 million or so unique TCR beta chains included roughly 11 million shared by two or more donors. Assay: immunoSEQ multiplex PCR; the TCRdb copy retains only in-frame clones and omits some. The V and J calls and clone size were taken over from that table, and D and trimming were inferred from the DNA. The profile covers 85,000 to 130,000 clones, with 10% appearing a single time and 5% to 6.5% taken by the ten largest.

This sequence was found in a man between 40 and 49 years old in good health and CMV-seropositive. Sequencing was performed on PBMCs. This sequence joins TRBV28 and TRBJ1-2; TRBD1 agrees at 8 bases. CDR3 sequence reads: CASKRTGSYGYTF. As DNA, the CDR3 is TGTGCCAGCAAGAGGACAGGGAGCTATGGCTACACCTTC.